Described below is a single TCR beta chain sequence and its context. This sample was included in a study of cytomegalovirus exposure and HLA in healthy donors. V dropped 0 bases and J dropped 4 bases, with 13 bases sitting between them. Germline CDR1 and CDR2: SGDLS and YYNGEE. This CDR3 is 15 amino acids long. This table comes from immunoSEQ multiplex PCR, and its TCRdb copy is limited to in-frame clones, with some not included. Among around 250,000 clones, nearly 90% were seen once, and the ten largest hold roughly 0.38%. This sequence was found in a woman younger than 35 in good health and CMV-seronegative. The chain joins TRBV9 to TRBJ1-2; D gene uncertain. Sequencing input: PBMCs. CDR3 coding DNA: TGTGCCAGCAGCGTAGTGGCAGACTTTACCTATGGCTACACCTTC. Encoded protein: CASSVVADFTYGYTF.